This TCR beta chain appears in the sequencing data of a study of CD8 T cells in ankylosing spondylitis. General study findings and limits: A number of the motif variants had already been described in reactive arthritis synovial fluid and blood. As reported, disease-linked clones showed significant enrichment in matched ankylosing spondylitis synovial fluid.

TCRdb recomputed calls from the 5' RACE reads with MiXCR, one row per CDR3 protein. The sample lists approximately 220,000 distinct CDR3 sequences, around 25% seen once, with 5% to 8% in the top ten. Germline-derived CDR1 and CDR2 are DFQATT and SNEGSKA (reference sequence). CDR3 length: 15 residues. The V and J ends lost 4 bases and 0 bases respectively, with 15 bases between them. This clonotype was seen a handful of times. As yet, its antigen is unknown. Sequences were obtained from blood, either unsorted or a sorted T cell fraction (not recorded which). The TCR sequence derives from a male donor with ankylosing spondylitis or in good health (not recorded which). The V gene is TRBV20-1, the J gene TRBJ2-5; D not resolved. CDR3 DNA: TGCAGTGCTACCCGAGGAGCCGGGTACCAAGAGACCCAGTACTTC. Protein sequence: CSATRGAGYQETQYF.